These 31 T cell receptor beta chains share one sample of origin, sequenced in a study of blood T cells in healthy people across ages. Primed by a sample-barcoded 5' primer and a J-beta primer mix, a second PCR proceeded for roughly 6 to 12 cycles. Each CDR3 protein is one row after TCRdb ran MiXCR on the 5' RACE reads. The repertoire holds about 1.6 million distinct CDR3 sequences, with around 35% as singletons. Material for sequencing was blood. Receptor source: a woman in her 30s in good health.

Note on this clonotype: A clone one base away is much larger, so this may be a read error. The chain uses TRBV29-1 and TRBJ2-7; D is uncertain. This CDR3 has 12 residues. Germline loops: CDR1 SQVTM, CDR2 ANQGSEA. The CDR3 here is CSVGSSSCEQYF. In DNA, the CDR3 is TGCAGCGTTGGAAGCTCCTCCTGCGAGCAGTACTTC.

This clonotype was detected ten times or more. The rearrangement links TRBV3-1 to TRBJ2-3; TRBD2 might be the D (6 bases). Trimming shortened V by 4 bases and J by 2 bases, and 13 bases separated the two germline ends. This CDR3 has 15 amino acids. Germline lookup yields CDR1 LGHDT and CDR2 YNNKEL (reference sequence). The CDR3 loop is CASSPRGSTTDTQYF. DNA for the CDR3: TGTGCCAGCAGCCCACGGGGGAGTACCACAGATACGCAGTATTTT.

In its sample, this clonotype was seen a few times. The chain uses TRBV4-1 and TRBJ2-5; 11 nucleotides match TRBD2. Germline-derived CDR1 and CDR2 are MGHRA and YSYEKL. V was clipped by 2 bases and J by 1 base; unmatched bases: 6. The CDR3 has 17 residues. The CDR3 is CASSQSRLAGFQETQYF. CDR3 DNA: TGCGCCAGCAGCCAATCAAGACTAGCGGGATTCCAAGAGACCCAGTACTTC.

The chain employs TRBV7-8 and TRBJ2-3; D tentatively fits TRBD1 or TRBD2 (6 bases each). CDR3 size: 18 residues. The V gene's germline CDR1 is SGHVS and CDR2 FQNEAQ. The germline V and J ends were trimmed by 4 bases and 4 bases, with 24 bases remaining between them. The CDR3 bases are TGTGCCAGCAGCTCCCGGTTGGGGGGCAGGGGTTTTCCAGATACGCAGTATTTT. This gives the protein CASSSRLGGRGFPDTQYF. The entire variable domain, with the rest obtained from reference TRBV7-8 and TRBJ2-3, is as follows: GAGVSQSPRYKVAKRGQDVALRCDPISGHVSLFWYQQALGQGPEFLTYFQNEAQLDKSGLPSDRFFAERPEGSVSTLKIQRTQQEDSAVYLCASSSRLGGRGFPDTQYFGPGTRLTVL.

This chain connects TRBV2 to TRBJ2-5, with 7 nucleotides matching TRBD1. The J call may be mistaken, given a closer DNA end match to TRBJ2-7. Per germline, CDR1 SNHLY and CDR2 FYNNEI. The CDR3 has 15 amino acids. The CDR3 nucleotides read TGTGCCAGCAGAGATGACAGGGTAGCCTCCTACGAGCAGTACTTC. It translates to CASRDDRVASYEQYF.

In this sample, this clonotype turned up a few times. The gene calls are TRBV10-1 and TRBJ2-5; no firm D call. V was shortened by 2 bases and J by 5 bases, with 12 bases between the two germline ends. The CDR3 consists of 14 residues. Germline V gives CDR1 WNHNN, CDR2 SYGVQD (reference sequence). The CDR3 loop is CASSENTIGETQYF. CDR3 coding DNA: TGCGCCAGCAGTGAGAACACGATCGGGGAGACCCAGTACTTC.

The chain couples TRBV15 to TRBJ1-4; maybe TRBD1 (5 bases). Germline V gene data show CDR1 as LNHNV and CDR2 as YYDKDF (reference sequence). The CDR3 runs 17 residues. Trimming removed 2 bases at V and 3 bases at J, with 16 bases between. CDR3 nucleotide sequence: TGTGCCACCAGCAGAACCCTCGGGGCCTTGGCTAATGAAAAACTGTTTTTT. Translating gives CATSRTLGALANEKLFF.

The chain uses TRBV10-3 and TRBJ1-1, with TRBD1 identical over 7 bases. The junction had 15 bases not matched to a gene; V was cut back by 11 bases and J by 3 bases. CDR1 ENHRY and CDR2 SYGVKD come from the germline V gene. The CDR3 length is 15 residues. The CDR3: CASRQGSGRDTEAFF. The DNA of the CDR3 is TGTGCCTCCCGACAGGGTTCCGGGAGGGACACTGAAGCTTTCTTT.

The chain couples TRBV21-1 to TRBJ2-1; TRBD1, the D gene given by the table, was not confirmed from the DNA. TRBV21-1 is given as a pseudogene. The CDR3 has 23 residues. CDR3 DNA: TGTGCCAGCTCGCACTCGAGAGTTATCTACTTCCCAACCTTCCCCCCCCACTGGAGTGAGCAGTTCTTC. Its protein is CASSHSRVIYFPTFPPHWSEQFF.

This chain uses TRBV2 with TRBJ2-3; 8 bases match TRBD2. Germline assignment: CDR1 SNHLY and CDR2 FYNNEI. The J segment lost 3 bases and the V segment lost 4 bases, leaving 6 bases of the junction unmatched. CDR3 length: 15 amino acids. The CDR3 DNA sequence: TGTGCCAGCAGTGTTCTCGGACTAGCTACAGATACGCAGTATTTT. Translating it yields CASSVLGLATDTQYF.

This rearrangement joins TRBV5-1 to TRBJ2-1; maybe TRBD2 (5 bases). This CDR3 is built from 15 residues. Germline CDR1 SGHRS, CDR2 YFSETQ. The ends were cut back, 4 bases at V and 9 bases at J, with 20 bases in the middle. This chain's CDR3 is CASSPEGVGYGEQFF. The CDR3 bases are TGCGCCAGCAGCCCTGAGGGAGTAGGCTATGGTGAGCAGTTCTTC.

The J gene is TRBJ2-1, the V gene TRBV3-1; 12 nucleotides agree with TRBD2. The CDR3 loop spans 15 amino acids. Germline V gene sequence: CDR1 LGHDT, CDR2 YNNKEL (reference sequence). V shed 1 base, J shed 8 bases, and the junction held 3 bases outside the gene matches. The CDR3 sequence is CASSQASGGVYEQFF. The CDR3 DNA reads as TGTGCCAGCAGCCAAGCTAGCGGGGGGGTATATGAGCAGTTCTTC.

CDR3 coding DNA: TGCAGTGCTAGAGAGGGGGGGTACTACGAGCAGTACTTC. Its protein product is CSAREGGYYEQYF. The chain joins TRBV20-1 to TRBJ2-7; 7 bases map to TRBD2. The V segment lost 0 bases and the J segment 3 bases; nucleotides outside the gene matches: 2. The CDR3 extends over 13 amino acids. In germline, CDR1 is DFQATT, CDR2 SNEGSKA (reference sequence).

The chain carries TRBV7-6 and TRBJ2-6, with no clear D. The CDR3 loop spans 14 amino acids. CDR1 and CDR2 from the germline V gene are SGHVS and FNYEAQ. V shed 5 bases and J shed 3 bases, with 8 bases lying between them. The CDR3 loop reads CASSRLFGANVLTF. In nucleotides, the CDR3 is TGTGCCAGCAGCCGGTTATTTGGGGCCAACGTCCTGACTTTC.

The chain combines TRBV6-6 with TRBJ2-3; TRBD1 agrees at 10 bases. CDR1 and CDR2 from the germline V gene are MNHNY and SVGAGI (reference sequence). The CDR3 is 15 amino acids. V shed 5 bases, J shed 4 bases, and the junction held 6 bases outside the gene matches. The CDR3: CASSRMGQGSDTQYF. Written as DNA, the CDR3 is TGTGCCAGCAGTCGCATGGGACAGGGGTCAGATACGCAGTATTTT.

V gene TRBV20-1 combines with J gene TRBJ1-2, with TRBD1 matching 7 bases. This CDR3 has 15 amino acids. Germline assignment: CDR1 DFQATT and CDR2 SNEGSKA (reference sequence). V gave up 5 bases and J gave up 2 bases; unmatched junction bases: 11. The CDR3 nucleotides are TGCAGTGCTGCAACGGGACCAGGGGGGAACTATGGCTACACCTTC. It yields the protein CSAATGPGGNYGYTF.

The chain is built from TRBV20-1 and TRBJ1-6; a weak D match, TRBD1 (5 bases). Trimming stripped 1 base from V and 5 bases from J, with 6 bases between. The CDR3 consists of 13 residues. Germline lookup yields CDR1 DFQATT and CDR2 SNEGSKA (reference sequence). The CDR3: CSARVGDNSPLHF. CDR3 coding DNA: TGCAGTGCTAGAGTAGGGGATAATTCACCCCTCCACTTT.

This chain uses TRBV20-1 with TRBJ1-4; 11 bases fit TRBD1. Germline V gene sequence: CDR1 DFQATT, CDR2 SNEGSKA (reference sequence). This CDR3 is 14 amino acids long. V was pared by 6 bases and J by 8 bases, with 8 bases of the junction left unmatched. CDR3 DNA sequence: TGCAGTGCAGTACCGGGACAGGGGGGGGAAAAACTGTTTTTT. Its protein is CSAVPGQGGEKLFF.

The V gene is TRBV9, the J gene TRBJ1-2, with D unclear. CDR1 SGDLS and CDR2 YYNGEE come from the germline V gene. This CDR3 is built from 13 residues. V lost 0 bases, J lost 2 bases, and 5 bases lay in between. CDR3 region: CASSVEDNYGYTF. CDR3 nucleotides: TGTGCCAGCAGCGTAGAGGACAACTATGGCTACACCTTC.

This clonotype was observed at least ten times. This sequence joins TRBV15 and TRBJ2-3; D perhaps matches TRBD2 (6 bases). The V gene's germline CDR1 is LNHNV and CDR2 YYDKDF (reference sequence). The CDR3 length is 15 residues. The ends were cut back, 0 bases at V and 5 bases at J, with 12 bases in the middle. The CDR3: CATSREGGPLDTQYF. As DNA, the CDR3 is TGTGCCACCAGCAGAGAAGGAGGGCCTTTAGATACGCAGTATTTT.

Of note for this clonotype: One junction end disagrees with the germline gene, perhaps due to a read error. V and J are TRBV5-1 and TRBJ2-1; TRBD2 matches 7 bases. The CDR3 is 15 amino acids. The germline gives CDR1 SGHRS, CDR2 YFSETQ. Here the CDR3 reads CANSPGGSLLDEQFF. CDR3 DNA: TGCGCCAACAGCCCGGGAGGTAGTCTTCTGGATGAGCAGTTCTTC. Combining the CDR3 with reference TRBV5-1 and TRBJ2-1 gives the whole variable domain KAGVTQTPRYLIKTRGQQVTLSCSPISGHRSVSWYQQTPGQGLQFLFEYFSETQRNKGNFPGRFSGRQFSNSRSEMNVSTLELGDSALYLCANSPGGSLLDEQFFGPGTRLTVL.

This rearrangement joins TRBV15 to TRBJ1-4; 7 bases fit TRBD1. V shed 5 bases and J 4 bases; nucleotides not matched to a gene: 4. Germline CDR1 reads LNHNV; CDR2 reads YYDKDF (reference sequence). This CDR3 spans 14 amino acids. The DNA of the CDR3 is TGTGCCACCAGCCAAGGACAGGTTAATGAAAAACTGTTTTTT. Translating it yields CATSQGQVNEKLFF.

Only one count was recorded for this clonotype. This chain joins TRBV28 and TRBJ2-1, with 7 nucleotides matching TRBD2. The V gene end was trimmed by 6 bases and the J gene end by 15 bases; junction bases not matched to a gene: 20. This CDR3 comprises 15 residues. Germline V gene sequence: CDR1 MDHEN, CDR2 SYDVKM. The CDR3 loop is CASREVLAVPMIPFF. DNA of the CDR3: TGTGCCAGCAGAGAGGTCCTAGCGGTCCCAATGATTCCGTTCTTC.

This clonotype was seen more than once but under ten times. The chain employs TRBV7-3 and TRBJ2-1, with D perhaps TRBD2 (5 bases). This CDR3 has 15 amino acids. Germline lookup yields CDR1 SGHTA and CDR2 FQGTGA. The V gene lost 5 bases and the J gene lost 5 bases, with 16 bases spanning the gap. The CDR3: CASSRTGLKDNEQFF. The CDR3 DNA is TGTGCCAGCAGCCGCACGGGGTTAAAAGACAATGAGCAGTTCTTC.

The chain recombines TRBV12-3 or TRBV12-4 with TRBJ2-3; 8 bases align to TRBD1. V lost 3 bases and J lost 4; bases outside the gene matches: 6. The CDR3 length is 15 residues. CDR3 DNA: TGTGCCAGCAGTTTCAGGACAGGGAGCGCAGATACGCAGTATTTT. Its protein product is CASSFRTGSADTQYF.

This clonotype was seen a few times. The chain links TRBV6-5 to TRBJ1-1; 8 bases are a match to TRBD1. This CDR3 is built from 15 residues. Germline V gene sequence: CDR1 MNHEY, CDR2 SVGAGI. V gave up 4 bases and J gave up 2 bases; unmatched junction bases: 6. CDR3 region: CASSFEGQGNTEAFF. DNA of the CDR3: TGTGCCAGCAGTTTCGAAGGACAGGGAAACACTGAAGCTTTCTTT.

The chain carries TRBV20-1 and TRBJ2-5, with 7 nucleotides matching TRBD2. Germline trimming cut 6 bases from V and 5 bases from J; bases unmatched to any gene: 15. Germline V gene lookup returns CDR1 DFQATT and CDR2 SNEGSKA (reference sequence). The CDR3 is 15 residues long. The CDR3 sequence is CSAGILGTTEETQYF. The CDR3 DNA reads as TGCAGTGCCGGGATCTTAGGGACTACAGAGGAGACCCAGTACTTC.

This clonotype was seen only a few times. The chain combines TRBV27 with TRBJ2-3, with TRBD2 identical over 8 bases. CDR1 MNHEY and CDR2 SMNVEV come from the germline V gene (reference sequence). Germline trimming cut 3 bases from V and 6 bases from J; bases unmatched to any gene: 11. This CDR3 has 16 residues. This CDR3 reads CASSFQGLALSDTQYF. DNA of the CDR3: TGTGCCAGCAGTTTCCAAGGACTAGCCCTCTCGGATACGCAGTATTTT.

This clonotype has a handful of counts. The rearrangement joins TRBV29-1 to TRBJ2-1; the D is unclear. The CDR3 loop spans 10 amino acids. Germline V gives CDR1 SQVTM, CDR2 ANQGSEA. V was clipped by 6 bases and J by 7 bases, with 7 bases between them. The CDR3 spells CSVLVNEQFF. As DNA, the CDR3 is TGCAGCGTCCTAGTAAATGAGCAGTTCTTC.

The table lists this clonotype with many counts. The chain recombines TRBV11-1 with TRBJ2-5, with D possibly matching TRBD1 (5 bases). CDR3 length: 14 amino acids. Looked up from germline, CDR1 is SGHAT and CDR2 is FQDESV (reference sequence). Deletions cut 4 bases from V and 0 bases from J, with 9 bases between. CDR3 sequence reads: CASSSQVYQETQYF. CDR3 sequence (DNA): TGTGCCAGCAGCTCACAGGTGTACCAAGAGACCCAGTACTTC.

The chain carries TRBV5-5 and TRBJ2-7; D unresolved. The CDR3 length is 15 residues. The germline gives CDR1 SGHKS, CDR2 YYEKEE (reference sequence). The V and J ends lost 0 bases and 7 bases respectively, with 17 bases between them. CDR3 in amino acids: CASSLDGTEFGEQYF. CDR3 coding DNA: TGTGCCAGCAGCTTGGACGGCACCGAATTTGGAGAGCAGTACTTC.